This T cell receptor (beta chain) was identified in a study of T cells in Graves' hyperthyroidism and ophthalmopathy. This clonotype was seen at least ten times. Germline lookup yields CDR1 SNHLY and CDR2 FYNNEI. Trimming removed 7 bases at V and 3 bases at J, with 12 bases between. The CDR3 sequence is 13 residues long. Patients aged 18 to 65 had newly diagnosed hyperthyroidism that had lasted under 2 months. It was 8 to 10 ml of fresh peripheral blood that supplied the PBMCs. Using RNA transcripts as the source, TCR beta CDR3 regions were amplified. A first-round RT-PCR of the TCR CDR3 used the HTBI primer set. TCRdb processed the multiplex PCR reads anew with MiXCR; each CDR3 protein has one entry. The table has 500,000 to 700,000 distinct CDR3 sequences, approximately 15% seen once.

Sequencing was carried out using blood. This TCR was recovered from a woman aged 18-29 years with Graves' hyperthyroidism. The chain uses TRBV2 and TRBJ2-5, with a tentative D call TRBD2 (6 bases). CDR3 residues: CASIGRSKETQYF. The CDR3 DNA is TGTGCCAGCATTGGGAGGAGCAAAGAGACCCAGTACTTC.